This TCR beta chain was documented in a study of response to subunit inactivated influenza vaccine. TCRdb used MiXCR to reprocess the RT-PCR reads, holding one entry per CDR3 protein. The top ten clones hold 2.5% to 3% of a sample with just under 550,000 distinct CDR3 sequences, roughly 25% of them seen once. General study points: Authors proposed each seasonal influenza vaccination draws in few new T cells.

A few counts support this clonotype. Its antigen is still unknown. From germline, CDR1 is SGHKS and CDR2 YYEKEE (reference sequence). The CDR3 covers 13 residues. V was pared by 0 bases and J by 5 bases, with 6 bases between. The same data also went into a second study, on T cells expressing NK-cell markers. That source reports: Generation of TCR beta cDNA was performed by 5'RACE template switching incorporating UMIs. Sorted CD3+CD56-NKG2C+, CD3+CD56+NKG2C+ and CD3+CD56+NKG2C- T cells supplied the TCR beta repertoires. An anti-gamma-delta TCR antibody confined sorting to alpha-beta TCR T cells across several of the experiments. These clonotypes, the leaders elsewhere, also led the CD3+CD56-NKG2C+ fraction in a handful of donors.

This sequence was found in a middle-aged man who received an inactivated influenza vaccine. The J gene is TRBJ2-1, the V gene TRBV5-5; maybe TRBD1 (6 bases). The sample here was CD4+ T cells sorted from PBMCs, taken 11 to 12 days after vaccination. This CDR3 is CASSLGTDNEQFF. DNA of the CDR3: TGTGCCAGCAGCTTGGGGACAGACAATGAGCAGTTCTTC.